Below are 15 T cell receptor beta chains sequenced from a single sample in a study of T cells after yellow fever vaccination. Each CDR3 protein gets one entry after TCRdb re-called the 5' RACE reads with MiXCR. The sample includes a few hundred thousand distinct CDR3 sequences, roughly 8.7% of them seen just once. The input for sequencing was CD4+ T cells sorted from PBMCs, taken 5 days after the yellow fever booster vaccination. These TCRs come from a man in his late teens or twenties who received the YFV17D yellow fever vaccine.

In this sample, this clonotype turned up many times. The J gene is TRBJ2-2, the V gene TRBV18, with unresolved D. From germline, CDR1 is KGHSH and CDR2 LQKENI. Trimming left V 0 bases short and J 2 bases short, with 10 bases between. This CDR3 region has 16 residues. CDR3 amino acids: CASSPPYPPNTGELFF. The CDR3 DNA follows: TGTGCCAGCTCACCACCCTACCCGCCAAACACCGGGGAGCTGTTTTTT. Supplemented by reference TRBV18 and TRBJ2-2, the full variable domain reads NAGVMQNPRHLVRRRGQEARLRCSPMKGHSHVYWYRQLPEEGLKFMVYLQKENIIDESGMPKERFSAEFPKEGPSILRIQQVVRGDSAAYFCASSPPYPPNTGELFFGEGSRLTVL.

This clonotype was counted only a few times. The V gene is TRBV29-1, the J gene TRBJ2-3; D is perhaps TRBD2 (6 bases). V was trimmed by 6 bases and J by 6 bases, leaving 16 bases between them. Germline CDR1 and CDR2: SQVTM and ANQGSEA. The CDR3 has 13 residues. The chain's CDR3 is CSVSSGVSDTQYF. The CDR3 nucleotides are TGCAGCGTCAGTAGCGGTGTGTCCGATACGCAGTATTTT.

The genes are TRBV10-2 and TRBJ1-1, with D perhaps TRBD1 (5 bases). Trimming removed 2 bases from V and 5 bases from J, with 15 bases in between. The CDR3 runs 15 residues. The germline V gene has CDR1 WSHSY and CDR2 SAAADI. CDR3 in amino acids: CASSEHRGLGTEAFF. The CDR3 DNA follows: TGCGCCAGCAGTGAGCACCGGGGACTGGGGACTGAAGCTTTCTTT.

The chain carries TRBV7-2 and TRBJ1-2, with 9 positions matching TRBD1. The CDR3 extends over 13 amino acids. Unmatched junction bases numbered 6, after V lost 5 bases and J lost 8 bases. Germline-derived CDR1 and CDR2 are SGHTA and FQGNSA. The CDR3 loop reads CASSENRGLGYTF. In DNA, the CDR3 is TGTGCCAGCAGCGAGAACAGGGGGCTCGGCTACACCTTC.

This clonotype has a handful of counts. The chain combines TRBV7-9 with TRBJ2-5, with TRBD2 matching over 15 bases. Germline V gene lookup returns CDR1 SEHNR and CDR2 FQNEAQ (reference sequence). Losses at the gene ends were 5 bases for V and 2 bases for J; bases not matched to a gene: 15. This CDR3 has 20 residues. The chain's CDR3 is CASSPTGTSGGPWGQETQYF. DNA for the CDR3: TGTGCCAGCAGCCCCACCGGGACTAGCGGGGGGCCTTGGGGGCAAGAGACCCAGTACTTC.

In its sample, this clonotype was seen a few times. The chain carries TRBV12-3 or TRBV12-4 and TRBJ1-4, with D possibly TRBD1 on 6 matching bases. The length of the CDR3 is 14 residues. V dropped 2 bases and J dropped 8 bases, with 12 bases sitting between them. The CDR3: CASSLRGAREKLFF. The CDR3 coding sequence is TGTGCCAGCAGTTTACGGGGGGCCCGAGAAAAACTGTTTTTT.

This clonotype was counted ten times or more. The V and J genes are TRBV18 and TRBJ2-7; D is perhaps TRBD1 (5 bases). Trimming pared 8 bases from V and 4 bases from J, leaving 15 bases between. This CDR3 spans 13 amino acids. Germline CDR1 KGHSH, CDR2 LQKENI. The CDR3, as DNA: TGTGCCAGCCGCAGGGCCGTGACTTACGAGCAGTACTTC. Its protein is CASRRAVTYEQYF.

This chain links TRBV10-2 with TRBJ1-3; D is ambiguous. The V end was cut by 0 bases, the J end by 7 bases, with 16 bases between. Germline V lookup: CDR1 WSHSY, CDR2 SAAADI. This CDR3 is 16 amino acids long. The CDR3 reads CASSESVDASRNTIYF. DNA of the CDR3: TGCGCCAGCAGTGAGTCTGTCGACGCCTCTCGGAACACCATATATTTT.

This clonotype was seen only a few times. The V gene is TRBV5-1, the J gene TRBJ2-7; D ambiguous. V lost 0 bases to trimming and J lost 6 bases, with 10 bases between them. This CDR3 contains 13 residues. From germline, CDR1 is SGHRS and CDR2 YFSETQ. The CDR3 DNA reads TGCGCCAGCAGCTTGGAGTTCTTCGGCGAGCAGTACTTC. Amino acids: CASSLEFFGEQYF.

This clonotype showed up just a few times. Here the CDR3 reads CSARDLGTGVEKLFF. Here the CDR3 DNA reads TGCAGTGCTAGAGATTTAGGGACAGGGGTTGAAAAACTGTTTTTT. The chain carries TRBV20-1 and TRBJ1-4; TRBD1 matches at 10 bases. Trimming removed 0 bases from V and 7 bases from J; junction bases left unmatched: 5. The CDR3 contains 15 residues. Germline V gene sequence: CDR1 DFQATT, CDR2 SNEGSKA (reference sequence).

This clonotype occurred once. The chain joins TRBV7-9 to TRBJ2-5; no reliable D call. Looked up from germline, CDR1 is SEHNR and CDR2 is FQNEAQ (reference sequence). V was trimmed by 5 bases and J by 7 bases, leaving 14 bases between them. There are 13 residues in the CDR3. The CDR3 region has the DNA TGTGCCAGCAGCCAAGACCGTCCACGGACCCAGTACTTC. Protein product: CASSQDRPRTQYF.

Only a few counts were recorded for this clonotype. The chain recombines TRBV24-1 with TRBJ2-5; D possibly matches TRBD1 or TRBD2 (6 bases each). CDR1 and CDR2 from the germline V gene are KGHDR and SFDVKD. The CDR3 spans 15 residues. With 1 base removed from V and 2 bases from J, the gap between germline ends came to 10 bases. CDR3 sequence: CATSDLGGPQETQYF. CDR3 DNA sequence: TGTGCCACCAGTGATTTAGGGGGGCCTCAAGAGACCCAGTACTTC.

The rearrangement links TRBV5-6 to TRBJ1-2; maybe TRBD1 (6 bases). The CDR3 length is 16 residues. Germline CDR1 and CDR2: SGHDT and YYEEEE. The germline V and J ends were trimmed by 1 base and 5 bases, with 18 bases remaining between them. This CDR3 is CASSLRGVTGEYGYTF. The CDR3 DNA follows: TGTGCCAGCAGCTTGAGAGGAGTGACAGGAGAGTATGGCTACACCTTC.

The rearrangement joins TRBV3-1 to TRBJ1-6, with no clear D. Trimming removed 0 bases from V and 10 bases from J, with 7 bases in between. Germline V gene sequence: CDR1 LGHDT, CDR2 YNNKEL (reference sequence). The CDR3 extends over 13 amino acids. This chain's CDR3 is CASSQDFWSPLHF. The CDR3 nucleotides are TGTGCCAGCAGCCAAGATTTCTGGTCACCCCTCCACTTT.

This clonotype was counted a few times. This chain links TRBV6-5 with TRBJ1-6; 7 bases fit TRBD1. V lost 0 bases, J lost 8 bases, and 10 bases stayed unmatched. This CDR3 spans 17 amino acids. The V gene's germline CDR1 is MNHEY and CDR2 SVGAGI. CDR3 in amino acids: CASSYSKSGTVYSPLHF. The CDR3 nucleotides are TGTGCCAGCAGTTACTCGAAATCCGGGACAGTTTATTCACCCCTCCACTTT.